Listed below are T cell receptor beta chains from one sample, sequenced in a study of CXCR3-negative and CXCR3-positive naive CD8 T cells. TCRdb reworked the 5' RACE reads into one entry per CDR3 protein, no DNA. The sample holds about 6,700 distinct CDR3 sequences. Sequencing was carried out using naive CXCR3- CD8+ T cells from blood. The origin of the receptors is a human donor in good health. Some clones in this sample may be carry-over from other donors' samples. CDR3s include the opening cysteine and the closing phenylalanine or tryptophan. The listing skips clone size in some rows; elsewhere it reads once, few, many or a size class.

clone_size	v_call	j_call	cdr3_aa
medium-sized	TRBV29-1	TRBJ2-2	CSVPTLGGANTGELFF
NA	TRBV11-1	TRBJ2-1	CASSLGAYNEQFF
medium-sized	TRBV7-9	TRBJ1-5	CASSTGTGNQPQHF
medium-sized	TRBV7-9	TRBJ1-1	CASRVGVAEAFF
NA	TRBV11-1	TRBJ2-7	CASSLGTLYRYEQYF
medium-sized	TRBV25-1	TRBJ1-4	CASRDPRGEKLFF
medium-sized	TRBV28	TRBJ1-5	CASSPGTENQPQHF
NA	TRBV4-2	TRBJ1-2	CASSQENKLPNYGYTF
medium-sized	TRBV6-2/TRBV6-3	TRBJ1-5	CASSYPRAHWDNQPQHF
NA	TRBV29-1	TRBJ2-1	CSVVGLNYNEQFF
medium-sized	TRBV29-1	TRBJ1-2	CSVGGGDYVGYTF
medium-sized	TRBV5-1	TRBJ2-3	CASSPGLGGQASTDTQYF
medium-sized	TRBV4-2	TRBJ2-7	CASSQRSRGIPHGASYEQYF
NA	TRBV29-1	TRBJ2-4	CSVVPGRADIQYF
medium-sized	TRBV28	TRBJ2-7	CASSPDQRGLQYF
NA	TRBV29-1	TRBJ2-1	CSVEESTGLNEQFF
medium-sized	TRBV25-1	TRBJ2-7	CASTGYADYEQYF
medium-sized	TRBV20-1	TRBJ2-1	CSARVDLKRGPFYNEQFF
medium-sized	TRBV7-6	TRBJ2-1	CASSFRTSGRGVSEQFF
NA	TRBV29-1	TRBJ2-7	CSVELGQGGAYEQYF
NA	TRBV7-9	TRBJ2-3	CASSLSVGSLDTQYF
medium-sized	TRBV7-2	TRBJ2-7	CASSLVEGQGYEQYF
NA	TRBV6-2/TRBV6-3	TRBJ2-1	CASSAGFYNEQFF
NA	TRBV29-1	TRBJ2-1	CSVESGSSYNEQFF
NA	TRBV20-1	TRBJ2-5	CSARERFERESVLQETQYF
NA	TRBV5-1	TRBJ2-2	CASSFTGESTGELFF
medium-sized	TRBV30	TRBJ1-2	CALRGGTVHGYTF
NA	TRBV29-1	TRBJ2-7	CSVEMGAGEQYF
medium-sized	TRBV20-1	TRBJ1-2	CSASVAGDYGYTF
medium-sized	TRBV20-1	TRBJ1-2	CSARDGDRPNYGYTF
NA	TRBV29-1	TRBJ2-7	CSVESSGTEHYDYEQYF
medium-sized	TRBV6-5	TRBJ2-7	CASSSGLAGDLNF
medium-sized	TRBV7-8	TRBJ2-7	CASSLEFEQYF
medium-sized	TRBV29-1	TRBJ2-1	CSVPGTSGNYNEQFF
medium-sized	TRBV4-2	TRBJ1-4	CASSQEQDATNEKLFF
NA	TRBV20-1	TRBJ2-7	CSASQLSYEQYF
NA	TRBV4-1	TRBJ2-1	CASSHGAPTPNEQFF
medium-sized	TRBV5-1	TRBJ1-1	CASSRGQSRNTEAFF
medium-sized	TRBV20-1	TRBJ2-7	CSAPPGSGRLYEQYF
NA	TRBV28	TRBJ2-7	CASSLGRGAKEQYF
NA	TRBV7-3	TRBJ2-2	CASSLSAGANTGELFF
NA	TRBV15	TRBJ2-5	CATSSAGGETQYF